These 22 T cell receptor beta chains came from one sample sequenced in a study of shared T cell receptors in the human thymus. The method was immunoSEQ multiplex PCR; TCRdb's version includes in-frame clones alone and lacks a portion of them. The repertoire holds about 380,000 clones, with roughly 94% as singletons. The source material was thymocytes. The receptors come from a human donor.

The chain links TRBV7-3 to TRBJ1-1, with 7 positions matching TRBD1. The CDR3 has 13 amino acids. V dropped 3 bases and J dropped 5; count of bases not matched to a gene: 3. CDR1 and CDR2 from the germline V gene are SGHTA and FQGTGA. CDR3 region: CASSFDRATEAFF. The CDR3 nucleotides read TGTGCCAGCAGCTTTGACAGGGCGACTGAAGCTTTCTTT. Drawing the rest from reference TRBV7-3 and TRBJ1-1, the complete variable domain is GAGVSQTPSNKVTEKGKYVELRCDPISGHTALYWYRQSLGQGPEFLIYFQGTGAADDSGLPNDRFFAVRPEGSVSTLKIQRTERGDSAVYLCASSFDRATEAFFGQGTRLTVV.

The gene calls are TRBV9 and TRBJ2-1, with 7 positions matching TRBD2. Germline V CDR1 and CDR2: SGDLS, YYNGEE. The CDR3 consists of 13 residues. Trimming cost V 4 bases and J 4 bases; bases outside gene matches: 2. CDR3 nucleotide sequence: TGTGCCAGCAGCCCAGCGGGATACAATGAGCAGTTCTTC. It translates to CASSPAGYNEQFF.

The rearrangement uses TRBV28 and TRBJ2-1; 8 nucleotides agree with TRBD2. CDR1 and CDR2 from the germline V gene are MDHEN and SYDVKM. With V trimmed by 7 bases and J by 8 bases, 10 bases remained unmatched. This CDR3 region has 14 residues. CDR3 in amino acids: CASNHYGGGDEQFF. The CDR3 DNA sequence: TGTGCCAGCAATCACTACGGGGGGGGCGATGAGCAGTTCTTC.

The V and J genes are TRBV7-9 and TRBJ2-1; tentative D call: TRBD2 (5 bases). V was clipped by 2 bases and J by 7 bases, with 15 bases between them. The CDR3 loop spans 15 amino acids. The germline gives CDR1 SEHNR, CDR2 FQNEAQ (reference sequence). CDR3 sequence reads: CASSLIGPSRNEQFF. The CDR3 DNA sequence: TGTGCCAGCAGCTTAATTGGGCCTAGCAGGAATGAGCAGTTCTTC.

The CDR3 region is CASSFPPVGETQYF. The CDR3 DNA reads as TGTGCCAGCAGTTTCCCACCGGTTGGAGAGACCCAGTACTTC. The chain has TRBV28 and TRBJ2-5; no firm D call. V lost 3 bases and J lost 4, with 12 bases in between. The CDR3 runs to 14 residues. Germline V lookup: CDR1 MDHEN, CDR2 SYDVKM.

V is TRBV7-9 and J is TRBJ1-2, with 9 bases identical to TRBD1. Trimming at V came to 4 bases and at J to 7 bases, leaving 7 bases not matched to a gene. This CDR3 comprises 14 residues. Germline V gene sequence: CDR1 SEHNR, CDR2 FQNEAQ (reference sequence). The CDR3 DNA follows: TGTGCCAGCAGCTCCCCACAGGGGGCGCGTGGCTACACCTTC. Protein sequence: CASSSPQGARGYTF.

This chain links TRBV6-5 with TRBJ2-1, with 10 bases that match TRBD1. The trim removed 5 bases at V and 6 bases at J, leaving 7 bases unmatched. CDR3 size: 15 residues. The germline CDR1 and CDR2 sequences are MNHEY and SVGAGI. The CDR3 here is CASSPGTGVPNEQFF. Written as DNA, the CDR3 is TGTGCCAGCAGTCCCGGGACAGGGGTACCCAATGAGCAGTTCTTC.

The DNA for the CDR3 is TGTGCCAGCAGGATTATCAGGGGACCCACAGATACGCAGTATTTT. This codes for CASRIIRGPTDTQYF. The chain is built from TRBV6-5 and TRBJ2-3, with D maybe TRBD1 (6 bases). The V and J ends lost 6 bases and 2 bases respectively, with 15 bases between them. The CDR3 is made up of 15 amino acids. Germline CDR1 and CDR2: MNHEY and SVGAGI.

V is TRBV9 and J is TRBJ2-1; TRBD2 matches at 13 bases. J was trimmed by 6 bases and V by 2 bases; bases with no gene match: 8. The CDR3 is 17 amino acids. The V gene's germline CDR1 is SGDLS and CDR2 YYNGEE. Written as DNA, the CDR3 is TGTGCCAGCAGCGTCTTACTAGCGGGAGGGCTAATCAATGAGCAGTTCTTC. This translates into CASSVLLAGGLINEQFF.

The V and J genes are TRBV4-3 and TRBJ2-3, with 8 bases identical to TRBD2. The CDR3 has 18 amino acids. The V and J ends lost 0 bases and 2 bases, in that order; junction bases with no gene match: 10. Germline V gene data show CDR1 as LGHNA and CDR2 as YSLEER. CDR3 sequence reads: CASSQDKTAGGPTDTQYF. CDR3 nucleotides: TGCGCCAGCAGCCAAGATAAAACGGCGGGAGGCCCCACAGATACGCAGTATTTT.

The chain has TRBV11-2 and TRBJ1-2; D is perhaps TRBD1 (6 bases). Between the trimmed V and J ends, which lost 4 bases and 1 base, there was a span of 16 bases. The CDR3 loop spans 16 amino acids. The germline V gene has CDR1 SGHAT and CDR2 FQNNGV. This CDR3 reads CASSYHQGRRNYGYTF. The CDR3 DNA reads TGTGCCAGCAGCTACCATCAGGGGCGCCGTAACTATGGCTACACCTTC.

V gene TRBV30 combines with J gene TRBJ2-1; D gene unclear. With 0 bases removed from V and 7 bases from J, the gap between germline ends came to 13 bases. The germline V gene has CDR1 GTSNPN and CDR2 SVGIG (reference sequence). This CDR3 contains 14 residues. This CDR3 is CAWSVLLSWNEQFF. DNA for the CDR3: TGTGCCTGGAGTGTACTACTTAGTTGGAATGAGCAGTTCTTC.

The genes are TRBV5-4 and TRBJ2-3; D is unclear. This CDR3 is built from 14 residues. V gave up 0 bases and J gave up 1 base, with 6 bases separating them. The germline CDR1 and CDR2 sequences are SGHNT and YYREEE (reference sequence). The CDR3 sequence is CASSLVTRTDTQYF. CDR3 bases: TGTGCCAGCAGCTTGGTGACTCGCACAGATACGCAGTATTTT.

The V call is TRBV15, the J call TRBJ1-4, with D unresolved. Trimming removed 6 bases from V and 8 bases from J, with 19 bases in between. Germline values: CDR1 LNHNV, CDR2 YYDKDF (reference sequence). The CDR3 covers 15 residues. The CDR3 protein is CATSRHSKGDEKLFF. CDR3 nucleotides: TGTGCCACCAGTAGGCACAGCAAGGGAGACGAAAAACTGTTTTTT.

This chain joins TRBV28 and TRBJ2-5; unclear D gene. CDR1 MDHEN and CDR2 SYDVKM come from the germline V gene. The CDR3 covers 14 residues. Trimming removed 10 bases from V and 2 bases from J, with 17 bases in between. The CDR3 DNA follows: TGTGCCACCTCGGCCAGCGCCCCACAAGAGACCCAGTACTTC. Its protein product is CATSASAPQETQYF. The complete variable domain, with remaining parts taken from reference TRBV28 and TRBJ2-5, reads DVKVTQSSRYLVKRTGEKVFLECVQDMDHENMFWYRQDPGLGLRLIYFSYDVKMKEKGDIPEGYSVSREKKERFSLILESASTNQTSMYLCATSASAPQETQYFGPGTRLLVL.

This clone was observed a few times. This chain joins TRBV2 and TRBJ2-2; the match to TRBD1 covers 7 bases. The J segment lost 3 bases and the V segment lost 5 bases, leaving 6 bases of the junction unmatched. The CDR3 totals 15 residues. CDR1 is SNHLY and CDR2 is FYNNEI in the germline V gene. The CDR3: CASSRQGRDTGELFF. The CDR3 region has the DNA TGTGCCAGCAGTCGACAGGGTAGGGACACCGGGGAGCTGTTTTTT.

The V gene is TRBV28, the J gene TRBJ1-5, with 9 bases lining up with TRBD1. Germline loops: CDR1 MDHEN, CDR2 SYDVKM. The CDR3 sequence is 16 residues long. With V trimmed by 6 bases and J by 2 bases, 8 bases remained unmatched. CDR3 nucleotides: TGTGCCAGCAGACTATGGGACAGGGCGTGCAATCAGCCCCAGCATTTT. Its protein product is CASRLWDRACNQPQHF.

The chain combines TRBV12-5 with TRBJ2-3; D may correspond to TRBD1 or TRBD2 (5 bases each). The CDR3 has 15 residues. V shed 1 base and J shed 4 bases, with 12 bases lying between them. Germline loops: CDR1 LGHNT, CDR2 FRNRAP. As DNA, the CDR3 is TGTGCTAGTGGTTTGGGAGGGGACCTCCCAGATACGCAGTATTTT. Translated: CASGLGGDLPDTQYF.

This chain joins TRBV28 and TRBJ2-7; TRBD2 agrees at 14 bases. Germline V gene data show CDR1 as MDHEN and CDR2 as SYDVKM. The junction had 5 bases not matched to a gene; V was cut back by 6 bases and J by 7 bases. CDR3 size: 14 residues. The CDR3 coding sequence is TGTGCCAGCAGGAGGGGACTAGCGGGAGTAGAGCAGTACTTC. Translation: CASRRGLAGVEQYF.

This rearrangement joins TRBV29-1 to TRBJ2-1; 10 bases align to TRBD2. The CDR3 contains 15 residues. J was trimmed by 4 bases and V by 4 bases; bases with no gene match: 7. CDR1 is SQVTM and CDR2 is ANQGSEA in the germline V gene. CDR3 bases: TGCAGCGTTGGTAAAAATAGCGGGAGGTACAATGAGCAGTTCTTC. Translated: CSVGKNSGRYNEQFF.

This clone was recorded only once. The chain carries TRBV5-1 and TRBJ2-3; TRBD2 agrees at 8 bases. After removal of 5 bases from V and 5 bases from J, the junction contained 13 bases not matched to a gene. The CDR3 totals 16 residues. Germline V gene sequence: CDR1 SGHRS, CDR2 YFSETQ. CDR3 sequence (DNA): TGCGCCAGCAGGGTCGAACTAGCGGACTGGGGAGATACGCAGTATTTT. It yields the protein CASRVELADWGDTQYF.

The J gene is TRBJ2-1, the V gene TRBV9; 9 positions match TRBD1. Germline CDR1 reads SGDLS; CDR2 reads YYNGEE. The CDR3 contains 15 residues. Trimming removed 2 bases from V and 4 bases from J; junction bases left unmatched: 4. The CDR3 loop reads CASSVGTGPYNEQFF. CDR3 nucleotides: TGTGCCAGCAGCGTGGGGACAGGGCCTTACAATGAGCAGTTCTTC.